This TCR beta chain originates from a study of human T cells and chemical hapten exposure (dated by TCRdb to the early 2020s). Study-level background: For sensitization, 2% DPC in acetone was applied to a roughly 2 cm by roughly 2 cm area of upper inner arm skin. Patch testing was performed on the upper back with Finn chambers containing 0.01% DPC, and the patch tests were scored after 6 days according to International Contact Dermatitis Research Group standards. For TCR sequencing, blood came from 25 to 35 alopecia patients at anywhere from one to four time points (pre-sensitization, 2, 6 and 24 weeks). Blood samples were taken from patients before sensitization (week 0) and then at 2, 6 and about 24 weeks after DPC sensitization. Weekly therapeutic DPC doses were additionally applied to the scalp of patients throughout the roughly 26-week study period. Peripheral blood TCR repertoire changes were tracked in vivo in alopecia patients during primary and secondary sensitization to the hapten diphenylcyclopropenone (DPC). Most of the patients in the cohort were female, and the cohort covered alopecia areata with under or over 50% scalp involvement, alopecia totalis and alopecia universalis. The libraries were sequenced as a pool, and the TCR yield per sample differed mostly because of small variations in library volumes within the pool.

The paper as a whole reports these results and caveats: After repeated subsampling, changes were observed in the strength of the expansion versus patch-test correlation and in the threshold at which the correlation became significant. Patch test score was positively correlated with the number of PT1 expanded TCRs, with significance at thresholds 8, 16 and 32 but not at 4. Expanded TCRs formed significantly more large CDR3 similarity clusters than pre-sensitization or healthy control sets, consistent with antigen-driven responses. Because all patients had alopecia, a presumed autoimmune disease, the immune response of the patients might differ from that of healthy individuals. No change with DPC sensitization was found in the number of TCRs above 1 in 1000 frequency, and no evidence of global repertoire structure alterations was found.

The sample's time point label is to be understood as: pre-sensitization, week 0. In light of the paper, this sample's treatment or condition label describes: therapeutic diphenylcyclopropenone sensitization with weekly scalp DPC. Blood at each patch-test visit was drawn before the patch test was applied. Patients were considered eligible if aged 18 to 70, diagnosed with alopecia and deemed suitable for DPC therapy, and patients were excluded if pregnant. Total RNA was isolated from unfractionated whole blood collected in Tempus Blood RNA tubes. The method was RACE. TCRdb names NextSeq 500 as the instrument used. Library preparation attached unique molecular identifiers to individual cDNA molecules for quantitative, reproducible TCR counting. Each blood RNA sample was used to sequence both TCR alpha and TCR beta chains. As for the original processing: Samples had a median of 95,638 TCRs, with a range from about 23,224 to 690,600. The Decombinator software suite was used to annotate V, J and CDR3 in the TCR reads. Every sample was subsampled to the same number of TCRs (28,000) for the PS versus PT1 abundance plots. TCRs were defined as expanded if absent before sensitization and observed at least eight times at the 2-week time point. TCRdb redid the processing of the public reads, applying fastp at Q25 and MiXCR, and retained in-frame beta chains. Each entry merges the rows of one CDR3 protein and shows their most common DNA and genes. TCRdb assigned the V and J calls; the authors' analysis was not used. The sample profile shows over 300,000 distinct CDR3 sequences; 5.1% of them were found once. The biggest ten clones account for 2.5% to 3% of the sample.

Counted from cysteine to phenylalanine, this CDR3 has 16 amino acids. Kept here is only the CDR3 DNA, which spans 48 bases and is read in frame from base 1. Compared with germline, V lacks 3 bases and J lacks 3 bases; bases without a gene match: 9. Per the germline V gene, SGHRS is the CDR1 and YFSETQ is the CDR2. Note on this clonotype: Its target antigen remains unknown. Base quality data are lacking; no much larger clone is found one base away.

Material: whole blood, obtained in connection with sensitization to the hapten diphenylcyclopropenone (DPC). In this chain, TRBV5-1 is recombined with TRBJ1-1, with 9 bases matching TRBD1. The receptor comes from a woman aged 45-60 years with alopecia areata. Some clones in this sample may be carry-over from other donors' samples. The CDR3 is CASSSDRQGVYTEAFF. The nucleotides are TGCGCCAGCAGCTCAGACCGACAGGGGGTTTACACTGAAGCTTTCTTT.